Described below is a single TCR beta chain sequence and its context. Its target is not known. Unmatched junction bases numbered 7, after V lost 4 bases and J lost 0 bases. This CDR3 is built from 16 residues. CDR1 MDHEN and CDR2 SYDVKM come from the germline V gene. Investigators prepared the TCR beta libraries by applying iRepertoire HTBI primers and Arm-PCR of CDR3 regions. A single record per CDR3 protein comes from TCRdb applying MiXCR to the multiplex PCR reads. Here the sample spans a few hundred thousand distinct CDR3 sequences, roughly 22% being singletons. This sample was taken from a study of regulatory T cells in long-lasting Graves disease. For the study at large: Persistent Graves' disease required over 5 years of antithyroid drugs and positive TSH receptor antibodies. The study's findings and limits: The small sample size may have reduced accuracy.

Time point defined: persistent/refractory GD, antithyroid drugs over 5 years with positive TRAb. PBMCs provided the RNA from which the TCR library was made. This TCR came from a female donor with Graves disease. The chain combines TRBV28 with TRBJ2-3; TRBD2 aligns across 7 bases. This material consisted of peripheral blood mononuclear cells (PBMCs), taken when the disease was refractory, from a patient treated with antithyroid drugs. The CDR3 here is CASSSAGVLSTDTQYF. The CDR3 nucleotides read TGTGCCAGCAGTTCGGCGGGGGTCTTAAGCACAGATACGCAGTATTTT.